The 13 T cell receptor beta chains below come from one sample, sequenced in a study of response to subunit inactivated influenza vaccine. TCRdb redid the calling of the RT-PCR reads with MiXCR, one entry per CDR3 protein. The data contain about 650,000 distinct CDR3 sequences, less than 15% of them singletons. Sequenced here: PBMCs from blood, sampled less than 15 days before vaccination. These receptor sequences come from a man in his forties or fifties who received an inactivated influenza vaccine.

The chain couples TRBV5-1 to TRBJ1-4; 9 nucleotides align to TRBD1. V dropped 3 bases and J dropped 0; count of bases not matched to a gene: 6. The CDR3 runs 17 residues. Looked up from germline, CDR1 is SGHRS and CDR2 is YFSETQ. CDR3 in DNA: TGCGCCAGCAGCTCACAGGGGGCAGGCGCAACTAATGAAAAACTGTTTTTT. Protein product: CASSSQGAGATNEKLFF.

This clonotype has a count of ten or more. The chain links TRBV7-9 to TRBJ1-3, with D unresolved. The V and J ends lost 11 bases and 4 bases respectively, with 15 bases between them. This CDR3 has 13 amino acids. Germline CDR1 is SEHNR and CDR2 is FQNEAQ (reference sequence). Here the CDR3 reads CAAGRRRGNTIYF. The DNA for the CDR3 is TGTGCCGCGGGGAGAAGGAGGGGAAACACCATATATTTT.

Turning to this clonotype: One end of the junction is discordant with germline, which a read error may explain. This chain links TRBV29-1 with TRBJ2-2; D assignment may be TRBD1 or TRBD2 (5 bases each). Germline V CDR1 and CDR2: SQVTM, ANQGSEA. The CDR3 consists of 11 residues. The CDR3 here is CSVELMGDLFF. CDR3 bases: TGCAGCGTTGAACTGATGGGGGATCTGTTTTTT.

The J gene is TRBJ1-1, the V gene TRBV29-1, with no clear D. Between the trimmed V and J ends, which lost 5 bases and 6 bases, there was a span of 10 bases. The CDR3 totals 11 residues. Germline assignment: CDR1 SQVTM and CDR2 ANQGSEA. As DNA, the CDR3 is TGCAGCGTTTCCGAGAGAGCTGAAGCTTTCTTT. This gives the protein CSVSERAEAFF.

This clonotype was recorded a few times. This chain links TRBV5-1 with TRBJ2-5; weak D call: TRBD2 (5 bases). CDR1 SGHRS and CDR2 YFSETQ come from the germline V gene. With 5 bases removed from V and 4 bases from J, the gap between germline ends came to 18 bases. The CDR3 sequence is 15 residues long. In DNA, the CDR3 is TGCGCCAGCAGATCTGAGGGTCTAGGACGAGAGACCCAGTACTTC. Residues: CASRSEGLGRETQYF.

This clonotype has only a few counts. The chain combines TRBV6-5 with TRBJ2-7; D possibly matches TRBD1 or TRBD2 (7 bases each). The CDR3 has 13 residues. V dropped 4 bases and J dropped 6 bases, with 13 bases sitting between them. Germline CDR1 and CDR2: MNHEY and SVGAGI. CDR3: CASSSTGRVEQYF. In nucleotides, the CDR3 is TGTGCCAGCAGTTCGACAGGGAGGGTCGAGCAGTACTTC.

This clonotype was picked up many times. The chain carries TRBV4-2 and TRBJ2-5; 13 nucleotides match TRBD2. The germline V gene has CDR1 LGHNA and CDR2 YNFKEQ. V shed 4 bases, J shed 1 base, and the junction held 3 bases outside the gene matches. The CDR3 spans 16 residues. CDR3 nucleotides: TGTGCCAGCAGCCGCCGACTAGCGGGAGGCCAAGAGACCCAGTACTTC. Translating it yields CASSRRLAGGQETQYF.

This clonotype showed up just a few times. The V call is TRBV6-1, the J call TRBJ1-2, with D possibly TRBD1 on 5 matching bases. The germline V and J ends were trimmed by 5 bases and 0 bases, with 16 bases remaining between them. Germline CDR1 and CDR2: MNHNS and SASEGT. The CDR3 length is 16 residues. The CDR3 is CASSSNRPGPNYGYTF. CDR3 DNA: TGTGCCAGCAGTAGTAATCGGCCAGGGCCTAACTATGGCTACACCTTC.

This clonotype was picked up a small number of times. The V gene is TRBV7-9, the J gene TRBJ2-3; no firm D call. The CDR3 is 16 amino acids. Trimming removed 6 bases from V and 3 bases from J, with 19 bases in between. The germline V gene encodes CDR1 SEHNR and CDR2 FQNEAQ (reference sequence). The CDR3 nucleotides are TGTGCCAGCAGGCCCCCGTTCCGGTTCAGTACAGATACGCAGTATTTT. Amino acids: CASRPPFRFSTDTQYF. The complete variable domain, with remaining parts taken from reference TRBV7-9 and TRBJ2-3, reads DTGVSQNPRHKITKRGQNVTFRCDPISEHNRLYWYRQTLGQGPEFLTYFQNEAQLEKSRLLSDRFSAERPKGSFSTLEIQRTEQGDSAMYLCASRPPFRFSTDTQYFGPGTRLTVL.

This clonotype was seen more than once but under ten times. This chain joins TRBV18 and TRBJ2-3; D is uncertain. The V end was cut by 0 bases, the J end by 6 bases, with 13 bases between. Germline V gene data show CDR1 as KGHSH and CDR2 as LQKENI. CDR3 length: 15 amino acids. CDR3 in amino acids: CASSPPGQAWDTQYF. The CDR3 region has the DNA TGTGCCAGCTCACCACCAGGTCAGGCCTGGGATACGCAGTATTTT. Based on the CDR3 plus reference TRBV18 and TRBJ2-3, the full variable domain is NAGVMQNPRHLVRRRGQEARLRCSPMKGHSHVYWYRQLPEEGLKFMVYLQKENIIDESGMPKERFSAEFPKEGPSILRIQQVVRGDSAAYFCASSPPGQAWDTQYFGPGTRLTVL.

This chain connects TRBV4-2 to TRBJ2-7; TRBD2 matches at 8 bases. Germline V lookup: CDR1 LGHNA, CDR2 YNFKEQ. After removal of 0 bases from V and 6 bases from J, the junction contained 7 bases not matched to a gene. This CDR3 contains 15 residues. CDR3 loop: CASSQELRGRSEQYF. The CDR3 DNA reads as TGTGCCAGCAGCCAAGAATTGCGCGGGAGGTCCGAGCAGTACTTC.

This clonotype was detected only a few times. This chain uses TRBV2 with TRBJ2-1; D ambiguous. This CDR3 is built from 16 residues. Germline CDR1 reads SNHLY; CDR2 reads FYNNEI. Trimming stripped 2 bases from V and 1 base from J, with 12 bases between. CDR3 amino acids: CASSELRSTSYNEQFF. The CDR3 bases are TGTGCCAGCAGTGAATTGAGGTCCACTTCCTACAATGAGCAGTTCTTC.

This rearrangement joins TRBV6-5 to TRBJ2-7, with 11 bases aligning to TRBD1. This CDR3 region has 15 residues. Per germline, CDR1 MNHEY and CDR2 SVGAGI. The ends lost 2 bases at V and 4 bases at J; junction bases unmatched: 4. This chain's CDR3 is CASSYGQGALYEQYF. CDR3 DNA: TGTGCCAGCAGTTACGGACAGGGGGCGCTTTACGAGCAGTACTTC.